This TCR beta chain was recovered during a study of T cell responses to AZD1222 COVID-19 vaccine. The V end lost 4 bases, the J end lost 6 bases, and 13 bases lay between the germline ends. There are 13 residues in the CDR3. CDR1 and CDR2 (germline): MNHEY, SMNVEV (reference sequence). The assay was immunoSEQ multiplex PCR, and TCRdb's table has in-frame clones only and misses some. Here the sample spans 90,000 to 130,000 clones, just over 85% being singletons. This sequence joins TRBV27 and TRBJ2-7; D ambiguous. The receptor was derived from an adult in good health. Material: peripheral blood, obtained on day 0 of AZD1222 vaccination. DNA of the CDR3: TGTGCCAGCAGTTACCCCAACGCGGTCGAGCAGTACTTC. Translation gives CASSYPNAVEQYF.